One sample yielded the 8 T cell receptor beta chains listed below, sequenced in a study of T cells in Graves' hyperthyroidism and ophthalmopathy. Amplification of TCR beta CDR3 regions used RNA as the template. TCR CDR3 underwent first-round RT-PCR with the HTBI primer set. Each CDR3 protein is one row after TCRdb ran MiXCR on the multiplex PCR reads. The repertoire holds hundreds of thousands of distinct CDR3 sequences, under 20% seen once, with around 3.9% in the top ten. The sequenced sample consisted of blood. The receptors originated from a woman in her twenties or thirties with Graves' hyperthyroidism.

The chain links TRBV30 to TRBJ1-6; D is uncertain. The germline V gene has CDR1 GTSNPN and CDR2 SVGIG (reference sequence). V lost 5 bases, J lost 7 bases, and 12 bases lay in between. The CDR3 has 13 amino acids. The CDR3 nucleotides read TGTGCCTGGGACAATTCCACGAATTCACCCCTCCACTTT. Amino acid sequence: CAWDNSTNSPLHF.

The table lists this clonotype with many counts. This sequence joins TRBV2 and TRBJ1-2; no clear D gene. Deletions cut 3 bases from V and 0 bases from J, with 5 bases between. The CDR3 sequence is 13 residues long. Germline V gives CDR1 SNHLY, CDR2 FYNNEI. The CDR3 loop is CASSEGSNYGYTF. CDR3 DNA: TGTGCCAGCAGTGAGGGGTCTAACTATGGCTACACCTTC.

The chain employs TRBV14 and TRBJ2-1, with a possible D match to TRBD2 (5 bases). Per germline, CDR1 SGHDN and CDR2 FVKESK. The CDR3 runs 14 residues. Trimming stripped 4 bases from V and 0 bases from J, with 7 bases between. The CDR3 bases are TGTGCCAGCAGCCGGACTTACTCCTACAATGAGCAGTTCTTC. This gives the protein CASSRTYSYNEQFF.

This clonotype showed up many times. The chain combines TRBV5-1 with TRBJ2-3; 11 bases align to TRBD2. The trim removed 3 bases at V and 3 bases at J, leaving 3 bases unmatched. The CDR3 is made up of 15 amino acids. Germline CDR1 reads SGHRS; CDR2 reads YFSETQ. The CDR3 region is CASSSTSGMTDTQYF. The CDR3 DNA follows: TGCGCCAGCAGCTCGACTAGCGGGATGACAGATACGCAGTATTTT.

This clonotype was seen a handful of times. V is TRBV7-9 and J is TRBJ2-7, with D unclear. The CDR3 loop spans 12 amino acids. Germline V gene data show CDR1 as SEHNR and CDR2 as FQNEAQ (reference sequence). Trimming took off 5 bases at V and 6 bases at J, with 11 bases between the two ends. The CDR3 sequence is CASSHALREQYF. The DNA of the CDR3 is TGTGCCAGCAGCCACGCCCTACGCGAGCAGTACTTC.

This clonotype showed up many times. V usage is TRBV12-3 or TRBV12-4 and J usage is TRBJ2-1; D may be TRBD1 (6 bases). This CDR3 comprises 15 residues. V was pared by 7 bases and J by 4 bases, with 17 bases between. CDR3 in amino acids: CASTHQGKLYNEQFF. The CDR3 nucleotides are TGTGCCAGCACACACCAGGGGAAACTTTACAATGAGCAGTTCTTC.

The chain joins TRBV28 to TRBJ1-5; D unresolved. V shed 9 bases and J shed 5 bases, with 23 bases lying between them. The CDR3 runs to 16 residues. Germline CDR1 reads MDHEN; CDR2 reads SYDVKM. CDR3 nucleotides: TGTGCCAGTCTATGGGGTTCGGCCTCGGGGTATCAGCCCCAGCATTTT. The encoded protein is CASLWGSASGYQPQHF. The entire variable domain, with the rest obtained from reference TRBV28 and TRBJ1-5, is as follows: DVKVTQSSRYLVKRTGEKVFLECVQDMDHENMFWYRQDPGLGLRLIYFSYDVKMKEKGDIPEGYSVSREKKERFSLILESASTNQTSMYLCASLWGSASGYQPQHFGDGTRLSIL.

This rearrangement joins TRBV7-9 to TRBJ2-2, with 7 bases lining up with TRBD1. Losses at the gene ends were 5 bases for V and 3 bases for J; bases not matched to a gene: 6. This CDR3 is 15 amino acids long. Looked up from germline, CDR1 is SEHNR and CDR2 is FQNEAQ (reference sequence). The CDR3 nucleotides read TGTGCCAGCAGCCGGTCGACAGGGTACACCGGGGAGCTGTTTTTT. This sequence encodes CASSRSTGYTGELFF.